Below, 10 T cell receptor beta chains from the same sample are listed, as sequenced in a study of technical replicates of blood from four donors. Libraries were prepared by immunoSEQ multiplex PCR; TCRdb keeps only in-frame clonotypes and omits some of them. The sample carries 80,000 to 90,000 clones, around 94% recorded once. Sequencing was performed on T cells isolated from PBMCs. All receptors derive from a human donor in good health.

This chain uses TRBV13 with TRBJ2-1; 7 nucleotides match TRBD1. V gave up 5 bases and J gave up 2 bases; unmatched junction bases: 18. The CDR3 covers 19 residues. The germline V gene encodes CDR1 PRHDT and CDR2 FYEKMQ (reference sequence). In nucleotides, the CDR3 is TGTGCCAGCAGCCAACTCGTTAATAGGGACAGCGGCACCTACAATGAGCAGTTCTTC. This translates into CASSQLVNRDSGTYNEQFF.

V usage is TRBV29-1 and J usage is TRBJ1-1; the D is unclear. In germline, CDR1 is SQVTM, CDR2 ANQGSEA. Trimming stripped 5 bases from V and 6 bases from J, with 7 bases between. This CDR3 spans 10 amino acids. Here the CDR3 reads CSVWSAEAFF. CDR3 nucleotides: TGCAGCGTTTGGTCAGCTGAAGCTTTCTTT.

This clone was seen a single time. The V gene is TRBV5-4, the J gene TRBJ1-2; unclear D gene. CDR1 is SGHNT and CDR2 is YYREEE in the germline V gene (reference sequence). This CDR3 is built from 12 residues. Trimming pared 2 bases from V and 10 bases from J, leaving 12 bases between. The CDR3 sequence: CASSFDQTVYTF. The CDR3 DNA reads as TGTGCCAGCAGCTTTGACCAAACAGTCTACACCTTC.

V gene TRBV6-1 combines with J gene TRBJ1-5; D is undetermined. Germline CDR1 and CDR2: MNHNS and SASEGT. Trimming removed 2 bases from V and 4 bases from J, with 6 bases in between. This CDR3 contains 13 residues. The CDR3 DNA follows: TGTGCCAGCAGTGAACGGGAAAATCAGCCCCAGCATTTT. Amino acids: CASSERENQPQHF.

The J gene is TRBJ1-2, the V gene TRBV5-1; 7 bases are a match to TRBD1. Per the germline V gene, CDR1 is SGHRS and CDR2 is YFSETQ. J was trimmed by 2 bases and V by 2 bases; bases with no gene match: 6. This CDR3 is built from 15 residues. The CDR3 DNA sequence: TGCGCCAGCAGCTTCTGGACAGGCCCCAACTATGGCTACACCTTC. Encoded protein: CASSFWTGPNYGYTF.

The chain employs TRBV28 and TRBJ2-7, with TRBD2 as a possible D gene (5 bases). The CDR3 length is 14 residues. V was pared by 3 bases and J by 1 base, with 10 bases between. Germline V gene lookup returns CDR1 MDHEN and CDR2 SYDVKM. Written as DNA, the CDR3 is TGTGCCAGCAGTTTTATAGGACTTTCCTACGAGCAGTACTTC. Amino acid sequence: CASSFIGLSYEQYF.

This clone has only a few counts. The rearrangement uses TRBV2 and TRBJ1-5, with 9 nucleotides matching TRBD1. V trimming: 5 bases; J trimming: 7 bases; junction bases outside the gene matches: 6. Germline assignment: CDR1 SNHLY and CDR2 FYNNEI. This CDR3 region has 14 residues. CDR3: CASSSGTGRQPQHF. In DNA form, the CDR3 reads TGTGCCAGCAGTTCCGGGACAGGGAGACAGCCCCAGCATTTT.

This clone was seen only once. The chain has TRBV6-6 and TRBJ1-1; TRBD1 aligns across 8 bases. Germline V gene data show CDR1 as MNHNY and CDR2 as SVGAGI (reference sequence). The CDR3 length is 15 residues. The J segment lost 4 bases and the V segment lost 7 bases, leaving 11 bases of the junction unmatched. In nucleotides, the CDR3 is TGTGCCAGCAATTTACCGGACAGGGCCCCCACTGAAGCTTTCTTT. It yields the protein CASNLPDRAPTEAFF.

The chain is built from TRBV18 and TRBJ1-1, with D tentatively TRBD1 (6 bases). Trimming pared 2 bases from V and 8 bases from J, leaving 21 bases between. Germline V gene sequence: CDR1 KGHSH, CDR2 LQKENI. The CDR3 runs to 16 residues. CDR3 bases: TGTGCCAGCTCACCAAATCATGGTGGAATACAGGGCGAAGCTTTCTTT. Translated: CASSPNHGGIQGEAFF.

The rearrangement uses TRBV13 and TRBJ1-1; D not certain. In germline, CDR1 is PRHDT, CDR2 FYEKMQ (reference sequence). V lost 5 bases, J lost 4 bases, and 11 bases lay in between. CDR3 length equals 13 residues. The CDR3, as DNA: TGTGCCAGCAGCCCCCGGGGAGGCACTGAAGCTTTCTTT. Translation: CASSPRGGTEAFF.